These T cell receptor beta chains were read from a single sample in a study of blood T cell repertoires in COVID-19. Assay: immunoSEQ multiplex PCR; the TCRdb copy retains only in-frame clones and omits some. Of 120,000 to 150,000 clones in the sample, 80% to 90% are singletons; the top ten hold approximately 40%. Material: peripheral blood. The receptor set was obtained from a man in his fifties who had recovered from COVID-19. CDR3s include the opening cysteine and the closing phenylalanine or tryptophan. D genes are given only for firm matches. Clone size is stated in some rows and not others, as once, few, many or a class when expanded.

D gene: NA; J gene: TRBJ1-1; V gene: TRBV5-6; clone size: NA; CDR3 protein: CASSPLGGQNTEAFF; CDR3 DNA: TGTGCCAGCAGCCCCCTGGGAGGGCAGAACACTGAAGCTTTCTTT
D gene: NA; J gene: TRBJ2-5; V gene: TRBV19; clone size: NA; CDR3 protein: CASSQFQETQYF; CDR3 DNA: TGTGCCAGTAGTCAGTTCCAAGAGACCCAGTACTTC
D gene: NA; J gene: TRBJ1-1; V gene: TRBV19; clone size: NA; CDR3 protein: CASRTGFAEAFF; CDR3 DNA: TGTGCCAGTAGGACAGGCTTCGCTGAAGCTTTCTTT
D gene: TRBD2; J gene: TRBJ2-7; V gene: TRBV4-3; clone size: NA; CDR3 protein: CASSQGRASGARGLYEQYF; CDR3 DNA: TGCGCCAGCAGCCAAGGCCGCGCTAGCGGGGCCCGTGGACTCTACGAGCAGTACTTC
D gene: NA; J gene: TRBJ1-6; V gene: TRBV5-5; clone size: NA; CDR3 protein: CASSLVDRSSPLHF; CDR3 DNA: TGTGCCAGCAGCTTGGTGGATCGGAGTTCACCCCTCCACTTT
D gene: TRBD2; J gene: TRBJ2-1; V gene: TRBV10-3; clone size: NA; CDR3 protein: CAISESLAGYYNEQFF; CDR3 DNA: TGTGCCATCAGTGAGTCGCTAGCGGGTTACTACAATGAGCAGTTCTTC
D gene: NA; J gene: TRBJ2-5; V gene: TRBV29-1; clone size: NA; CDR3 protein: CSVEEHRSGQETQYF; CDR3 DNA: TGCAGCGTTGAAGAGCATCGGAGCGGCCAAGAGACCCAGTACTTC
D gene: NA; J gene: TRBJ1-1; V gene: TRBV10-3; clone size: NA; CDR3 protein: CAISQTGGADAEAFF; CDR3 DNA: TGTGCCATCAGCCAGACGGGGGGGGCCGACGCTGAAGCTTTCTTT
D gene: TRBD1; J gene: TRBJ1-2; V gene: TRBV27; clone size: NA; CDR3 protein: CASSLRDRGIYGYTF; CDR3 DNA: TGTGCCAGCAGTCTCCGGGACAGGGGGATCTATGGCTACACCTTC
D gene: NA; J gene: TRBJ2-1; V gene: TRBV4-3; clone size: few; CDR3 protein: CASSQGRHGEQFF; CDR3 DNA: TGCGCCAGCAGCCAAGGGCGGCATGGGGAGCAGTTCTTC
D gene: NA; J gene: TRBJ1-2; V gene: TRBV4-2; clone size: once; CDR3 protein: CASSQDGQGHDYGYTF; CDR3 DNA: TGTGCCAGCAGCCAAGATGGCCAGGGGCACGACTATGGCTACACCTTC
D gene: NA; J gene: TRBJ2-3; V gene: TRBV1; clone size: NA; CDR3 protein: CTSSQGESGESGTQYF; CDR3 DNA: TGCACCAGCAGCCAAGGAGAAAGCGGGGAGAGCGGTACGCAGTATTTT
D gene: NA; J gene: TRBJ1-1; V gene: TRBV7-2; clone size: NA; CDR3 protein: CASSLGHANTEAFF; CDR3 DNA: TGTGCCAGCAGCTTAGGGCACGCGAACACTGAAGCTTTCTTT
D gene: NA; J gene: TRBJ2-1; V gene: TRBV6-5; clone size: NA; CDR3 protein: CASSPDRFWGNEQFF; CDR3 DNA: TGTGCCAGCAGTCCCGACAGGTTTTGGGGCAATGAGCAGTTCTTC
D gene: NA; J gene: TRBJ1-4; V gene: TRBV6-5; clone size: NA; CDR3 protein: CASSYREQEKLFF; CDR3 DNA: TGTGCCAGCAGTTACAGGGAGCAAGAAAAACTGTTTTTT
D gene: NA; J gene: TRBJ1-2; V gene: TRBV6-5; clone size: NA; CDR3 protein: CASSYSPTGTYGYTF; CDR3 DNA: TGTGCCAGCAGTTACTCCCCGACAGGCACCTATGGCTACACCTTC
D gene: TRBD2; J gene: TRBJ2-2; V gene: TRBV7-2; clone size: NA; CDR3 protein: CASSLNGGATGELFF; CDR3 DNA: TGTGCCAGCAGCTTAAACGGGGGGGCGACCGGGGAGCTGTTTTTT
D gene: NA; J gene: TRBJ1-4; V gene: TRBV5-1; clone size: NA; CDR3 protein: CASSLDGDNHNEKLFF; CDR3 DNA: TGCGCCAGCAGCTTGGACGGGGATAACCATAATGAAAAACTGTTTTTT
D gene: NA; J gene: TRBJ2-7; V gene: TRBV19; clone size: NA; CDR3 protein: CASSGLRVGVSVGSYEQYF; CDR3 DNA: TGTGCCAGTAGTGGACTGAGGGTAGGCGTAAGTGTGGGCTCCTACGAGCAGTACTTC
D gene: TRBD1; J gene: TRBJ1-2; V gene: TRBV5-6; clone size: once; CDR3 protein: CASSPGQLRNSYGYTF; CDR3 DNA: TGTGCCAGCAGCCCGGGACAGTTACGAAATAGCTATGGCTACACCTTC
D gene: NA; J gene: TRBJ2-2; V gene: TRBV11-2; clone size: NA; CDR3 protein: CASSLVKGLVGELFF; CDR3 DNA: TGTGCCAGCAGCTTAGTAAAGGGGTTGGTCGGGGAGCTGTTTTTT
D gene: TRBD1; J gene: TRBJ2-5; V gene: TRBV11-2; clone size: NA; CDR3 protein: CASSSMGTDQETQYF; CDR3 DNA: TGTGCCAGCAGCTCCATGGGGACAGACCAAGAGACCCAGTACTTC
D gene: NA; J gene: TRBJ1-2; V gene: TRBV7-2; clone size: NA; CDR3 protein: CASSPQVGNAGYTF; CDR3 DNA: TGTGCCAGCAGCCCACAGGTGGGGAATGCTGGCTACACCTTC
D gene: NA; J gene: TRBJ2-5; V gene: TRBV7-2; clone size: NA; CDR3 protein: CASSLFGGRETQYF; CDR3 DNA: TGTGCCAGCAGCTTATTCGGGGGGCGCGAGACCCAGTACTTC
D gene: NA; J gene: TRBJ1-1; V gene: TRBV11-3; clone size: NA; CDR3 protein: CASTIQGANTEAFF; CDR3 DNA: TGTGCCAGCACCATACAGGGTGCGAACACTGAAGCTTTCTTT
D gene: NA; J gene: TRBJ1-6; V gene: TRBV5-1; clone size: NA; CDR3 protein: CASSLAGYNSPLHF; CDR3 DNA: TGCGCCAGCAGCTTGGCCGGGTATAATTCACCCCTCCACTTT
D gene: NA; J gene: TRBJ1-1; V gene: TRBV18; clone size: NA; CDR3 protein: CASSPRETLTEAFF; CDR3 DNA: TGTGCCAGCTCACCGAGAGAGACACTCACTGAAGCTTTCTTT
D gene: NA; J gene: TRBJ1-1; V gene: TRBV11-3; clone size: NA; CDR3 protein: CAIILTGMNTEAFF; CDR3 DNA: TGTGCCATCATCTTAACAGGGATGAACACTGAAGCTTTCTTT
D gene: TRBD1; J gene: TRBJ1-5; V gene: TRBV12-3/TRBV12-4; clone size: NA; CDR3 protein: CASSRDRDQPQHF; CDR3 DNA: TGTGCCAGCAGTAGGGACAGGGACCAGCCCCAGCATTTT
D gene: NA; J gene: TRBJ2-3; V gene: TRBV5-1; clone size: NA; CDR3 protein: CASSLMEDTDTQYF; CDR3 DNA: TGCGCCAGCAGCTTGATGGAGGACACAGATACGCAGTATTTT
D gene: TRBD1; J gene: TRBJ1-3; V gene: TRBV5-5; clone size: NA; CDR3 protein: CASSLGQGAFSGNTIYF; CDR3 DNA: TGTGCCAGCAGCCTGGGACAGGGGGCTTTCTCTGGAAACACCATATATTTT
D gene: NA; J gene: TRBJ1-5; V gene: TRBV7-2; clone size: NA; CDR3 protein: CASSSVGSSNQPQHF; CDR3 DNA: TGTGCCAGCAGCTCGGTTGGTTCTAGCAATCAGCCCCAGCATTTT
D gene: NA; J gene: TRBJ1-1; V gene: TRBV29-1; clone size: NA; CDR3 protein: CSVIGRVNTEAFF; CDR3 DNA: TGCAGCGTTATCGGCAGGGTGAACACTGAAGCTTTCTTT
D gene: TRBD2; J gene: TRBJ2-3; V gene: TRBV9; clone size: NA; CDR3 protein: CASSYSGGTDTQYF; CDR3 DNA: TGTGCCAGCAGTTATAGCGGGGGAACAGATACGCAGTATTTT
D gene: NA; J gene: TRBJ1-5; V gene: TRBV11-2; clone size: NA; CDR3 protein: CASSRGNQPQHF; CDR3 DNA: TGTGCCAGCAGCCGGGGAAATCAGCCCCAGCATTTT
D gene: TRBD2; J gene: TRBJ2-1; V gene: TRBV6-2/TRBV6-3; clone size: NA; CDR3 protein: CASSYYPSGGVSSYNEQFF; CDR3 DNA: TGTGCCAGCAGTTACTATCCTAGCGGGGGGGTTAGCTCCTACAATGAGCAGTTCTTC
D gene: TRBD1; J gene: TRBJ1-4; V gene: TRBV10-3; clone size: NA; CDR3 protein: CAIIRDRVEKLFF; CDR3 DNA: TGTGCCATCATCCGGGACAGGGTTGAAAAACTGTTTTTT
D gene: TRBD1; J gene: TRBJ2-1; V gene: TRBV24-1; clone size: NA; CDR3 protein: CATRGQGANNEQFF; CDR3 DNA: TGTGCCACCCGTGGTCAGGGGGCAAACAATGAGCAGTTCTTC
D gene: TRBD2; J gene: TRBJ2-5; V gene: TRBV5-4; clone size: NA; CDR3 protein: CASSSGLAGGAETQYF; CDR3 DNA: TGTGCCAGCAGCTCGGGACTAGCGGGGGGGGCAGAGACCCAGTACTTC
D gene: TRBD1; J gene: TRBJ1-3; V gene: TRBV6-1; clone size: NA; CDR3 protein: CASSEFVKGQAYSGNTIYF; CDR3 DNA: TGTGCCAGCAGTGAATTCGTTAAGGGACAGGCCTACTCTGGAAACACCATATATTTT
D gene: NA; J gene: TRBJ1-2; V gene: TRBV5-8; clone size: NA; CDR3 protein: CASSFPGRERTYGYTF; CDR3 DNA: TGTGCCAGCAGCTTCCCCGGGAGGGAACGGACCTATGGCTACACCTTC
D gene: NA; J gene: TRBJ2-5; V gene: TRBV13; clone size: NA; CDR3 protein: CASSLDRGRETQYF; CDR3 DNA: TGTGCCAGCAGCTTAGATAGGGGCAGAGAGACCCAGTACTTC
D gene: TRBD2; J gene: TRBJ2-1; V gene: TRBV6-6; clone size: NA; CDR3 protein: CASSAVAGVYNEQFF; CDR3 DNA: TGTGCCAGCAGTGCCGTAGCGGGTGTGTACAATGAGCAGTTCTTC
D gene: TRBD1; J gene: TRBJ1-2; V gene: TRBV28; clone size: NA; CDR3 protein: CASTDTGQGKYGYTF; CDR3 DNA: TGTGCCAGCACCGATACCGGACAGGGAAAATACGGCTACACCTTC
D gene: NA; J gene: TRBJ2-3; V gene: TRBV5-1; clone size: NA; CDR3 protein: CASTFQQVTDTQYF; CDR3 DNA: TGCGCCAGCACATTCCAGCAGGTTACAGATACGCAGTATTTT
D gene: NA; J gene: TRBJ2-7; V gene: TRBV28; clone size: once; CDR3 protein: CASISSSSYEQYF; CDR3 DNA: TGTGCCAGCATAAGTTCTAGCTCCTACGAGCAGTACTTC
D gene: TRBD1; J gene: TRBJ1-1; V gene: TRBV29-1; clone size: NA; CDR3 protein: CSVARGMNTEAFF; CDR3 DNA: TGCAGCGTAGCCAGGGGGATGAACACTGAAGCTTTCTTT
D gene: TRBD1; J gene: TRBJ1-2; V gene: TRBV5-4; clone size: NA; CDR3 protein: CASTRDSEWYGYTF; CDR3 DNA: TGTGCCAGCACCCGGGACAGCGAGTGGTATGGCTACACCTTC
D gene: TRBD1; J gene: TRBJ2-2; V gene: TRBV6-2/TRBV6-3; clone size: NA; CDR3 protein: CASSLPGQGLTGELFF; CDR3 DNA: TGTGCCAGCAGTTTACCGGGACAGGGTCTCACCGGGGAGCTGTTTTTT